At least ten counts were recorded for the clone carrying this T cell receptor (beta chain). Its antigen is undetermined. There are 14 residues in the CDR3. The J segment lost 2 bases and the V segment lost 2 bases, leaving 2 bases of the junction unmatched. Germline CDR1 SGHRS, CDR2 YFSETQ. The data derive from a study of T cells after yellow fever vaccination. Findings and limits, study-wide: A large majority of primary-vaccination clones showed up again after the booster (just under 97% CD4, around 85% CD8). The CD4 and CD8 compartments had a small share of their clonotypes in common. Researchers report a weaker secondary response that nonetheless peaked faster, day 5 versus 15.

TCRdb re-called the 5' RACE reads with MiXCR, one entry per CDR3 protein. The repertoire includes 450,000 to 550,000 distinct CDR3 sequences, 21% of them detected once, and around 16% sits in the top ten. This sequence was found in a man aged 18 to 35 who received the YFV17D yellow fever vaccine. The chain has TRBV5-1 and TRBJ2-3; 7 nucleotides line up with TRBD1. The starting material was PBMCs, obtained less than 25 days after the first yellow fever vaccination. The CDR3 sequence is CASSFGQDTDTQYF. In DNA form, the CDR3 reads TGCGCCAGCAGCTTTGGACAGGACACAGATACGCAGTATTTT.